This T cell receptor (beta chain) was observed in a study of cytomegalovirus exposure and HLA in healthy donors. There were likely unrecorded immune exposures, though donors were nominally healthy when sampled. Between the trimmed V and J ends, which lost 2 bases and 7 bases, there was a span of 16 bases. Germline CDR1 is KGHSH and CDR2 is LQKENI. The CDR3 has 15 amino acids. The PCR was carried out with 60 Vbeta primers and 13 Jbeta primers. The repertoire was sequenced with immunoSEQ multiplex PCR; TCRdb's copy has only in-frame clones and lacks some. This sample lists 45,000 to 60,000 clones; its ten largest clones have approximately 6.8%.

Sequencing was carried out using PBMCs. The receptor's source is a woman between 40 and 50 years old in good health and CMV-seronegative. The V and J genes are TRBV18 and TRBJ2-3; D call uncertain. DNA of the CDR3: TGTGCCAGCTCACCAGGAGTCCCCCCACAACATACGCAGTATTTT. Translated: CASSPGVPPQHTQYF.